The 17 T cell receptor beta chains below were found in one sample sequenced in a study of OX40 agonist ivuxolimab in advanced cancers. Generated by immunoSEQ multiplex PCR, the TCRdb table keeps only in-frame clones and is missing some. The table shows approximately 70,000 clones, with 90% to 95% occurring only once. Sequencing was performed on CD4+ or CD8+ T cells sorted from blood, taken in a trial of the OX40 agonist ivuxolimab. The receptors derive from an adult with an advanced solid tumor such as melanoma, head and neck, liver or kidney cancer.

The V gene is TRBV7-9, the J gene TRBJ2-1; D remains ambiguous. Between the trimmed V and J ends, which lost 5 bases and 5 bases, there was a span of 7 bases. Germline-derived CDR1 and CDR2 are SEHNR and FQNEAQ (reference sequence). This CDR3 comprises 12 residues. CDR3 bases: TGTGCCAGCAGCCGGACCCACAATGAGCAGTTCTTC. Its protein product is CASSRTHNEQFF.

V usage is TRBV6-5 and J usage is TRBJ1-3, with 12 nucleotides matching TRBD1. The CDR3 length is 15 residues. V gave up 9 bases and J gave up 4 bases; unmatched junction bases: 7. CDR1 and CDR2 (germline): MNHEY, SVGAGI. The CDR3 DNA reads as TGTGCCAGTCGACGGGACAGGGGGCTCGGAAACACCATATATTTT. Its translation: CASRRDRGLGNTIYF.

The genes are TRBV5-1 and TRBJ2-2; 8 nucleotides match TRBD1. V lost 4 bases, J lost 1 base, and 6 bases stayed unmatched. CDR3 length equals 16 residues. The germline CDR1 and CDR2 sequences are SGHRS and YFSETQ. The CDR3, as DNA: TGCGCCAGCAGCAGAGCAGGGACAGGGAACACCGGGGAGCTGTTTTTT. Translated: CASSRAGTGNTGELFF.

This chain connects TRBV9 to TRBJ2-5; the match to TRBD2 covers 11 bases. Germline values: CDR1 SGDLS, CDR2 YYNGEE. V lost 4 bases, J lost 0 bases, and 2 bases stayed unmatched. The CDR3 loop spans 15 amino acids. Written as DNA, the CDR3 is TGTGCCAGCAGCAGACTAGCGGGGAACCAAGAGACCCAGTACTTC. Translated, it gives CASSRLAGNQETQYF.

The chain uses TRBV18 and TRBJ1-1; 7 nucleotides align to TRBD1. The J segment lost 0 bases and the V segment lost 5 bases, leaving 6 bases of the junction unmatched. The CDR3 has 15 amino acids. Germline V gives CDR1 KGHSH, CDR2 LQKENI. The CDR3 DNA follows: TGTGCCAGCTCATCTCAGGGGGGCATGAACACTGAAGCTTTCTTT. Encoded protein: CASSSQGGMNTEAFF.

The chain combines TRBV7-2 with TRBJ2-3; D ambiguous. With 6 bases removed from V and 0 bases from J, the gap between germline ends came to 7 bases. Germline CDR1 SGHTA, CDR2 FQGNSA. The CDR3 runs 13 residues. In nucleotides, the CDR3 is TGTGCCAGCAGAATTCTGAGCACAGATACGCAGTATTTT. Translated, it gives CASRILSTDTQYF.

The CDR3 reads CASSLESSYEQYF. CDR3 DNA sequence: TGTGCCAGCAGCTTGGAGAGCTCCTACGAGCAGTACTTC. The chain joins TRBV11-3 to TRBJ2-7; no definite D call. V lost 3 bases, J lost 0 bases, and 6 bases lay in between. The CDR3 is 13 residues long. CDR1 is SGHNT and CDR2 is YENEEA in the germline V gene.

This clone was detected once. The chain recombines TRBV28 with TRBJ2-5, with 8 bases identical to TRBD1. Losses at the gene ends were 2 bases for V and 4 bases for J; bases not matched to a gene: 9. The CDR3 spans 16 residues. Per the germline V gene, CDR1 is MDHEN and CDR2 is SYDVKM. CDR3 nucleotides: TGTGCCAGCAGTTTACAGGGGGCTAGGCTAGTAGAGACCCAGTACTTC. Translated: CASSLQGARLVETQYF.

The table lists this clone with a count of one. This chain connects TRBV5-4 to TRBJ1-1, with D unresolved. This CDR3 spans 15 amino acids. Germline CDR1 SGHNT, CDR2 YYREEE (reference sequence). Between the trimmed V and J ends, which lost 1 base and 1 base, there was a span of 11 bases. The CDR3 reads CASSLIGITNTEAFF. The CDR3, as DNA: TGTGCCAGCAGCTTGATAGGGATCACGAACACTGAAGCTTTCTTT.

The genes are TRBV18 and TRBJ2-5; D is uncertain. Germline V lookup: CDR1 KGHSH, CDR2 LQKENI. The CDR3 length is 13 residues. Trimming took 0 bases from V and 3 from J, leaving 5 bases between them. The CDR3 here is CASSPPLEETQYF. CDR3 coding DNA: TGTGCCAGCTCACCACCGCTTGAAGAGACCCAGTACTTC.

The V and J genes are TRBV18 and TRBJ1-3; no reliable D call. V was shortened by 3 bases and J by 0 bases, with 6 bases between the two germline ends. From germline, CDR1 is KGHSH and CDR2 LQKENI. This CDR3 has 14 amino acids. This CDR3 is CASSPPASGNTIYF. The CDR3 DNA reads TGTGCCAGCTCACCCCCGGCCTCTGGAAACACCATATATTTT.

V usage is TRBV9 and J usage is TRBJ2-3; TRBD2 aligns across 13 bases. CDR1 is SGDLS and CDR2 is YYNGEE in the germline V gene. The V and J ends lost 4 bases and 4 bases, in that order; junction bases with no gene match: 12. This CDR3 is 18 amino acids long. CDR3 loop: CASSTPGTSGIGADTQYF. The CDR3 DNA sequence: TGTGCCAGCAGCACTCCCGGGACTAGCGGGATCGGCGCAGATACGCAGTATTTT.

The rearrangement joins TRBV28 to TRBJ2-7, with 7 bases matching TRBD1. After removal of 6 bases from V and 6 bases from J, the junction contained 11 bases not matched to a gene. The CDR3 runs 14 residues. Germline V gene lookup returns CDR1 MDHEN and CDR2 SYDVKM. This CDR3 reads CASSHDRVASEQYF. CDR3 DNA sequence: TGTGCCAGCAGCCACGACAGGGTGGCCTCCGAGCAGTACTTC.

The chain has TRBV7-3 and TRBJ1-1, with D uncertain. Trimming cost V 2 bases and J 2 bases, with 9 bases left between them. The CDR3 has 14 residues. Germline assignment: CDR1 SGHTA and CDR2 FQGTGA. The CDR3 loop is CASSLFPANTEAFF. CDR3 in DNA: TGTGCCAGCAGCTTATTCCCAGCAAACACTGAAGCTTTCTTT. The full variable domain, with the rest looked up from reference TRBV7-3 and TRBJ1-1, is GAGVSQTPSNKVTEKGKYVELRCDPISGHTALYWYRQSLGQGPEFLIYFQGTGAADDSGLPNDRFFAVRPEGSVSTLKIQRTERGDSAVYLCASSLFPANTEAFFGQGTRLTVV.

The chain uses TRBV7-2 and TRBJ2-3; 7 bases fit TRBD1. Germline-derived CDR1 and CDR2 are SGHTA and FQGNSA. Trimming at V came to 5 bases and at J to 2 bases, leaving 7 bases not matched to a gene. This CDR3 has 15 amino acids. The CDR3 reads CASSPGTAYTDTQYF. DNA for the CDR3: TGTGCCAGCAGCCCCGGGACAGCGTACACAGATACGCAGTATTTT.

V gene TRBV19 combines with J gene TRBJ2-6; TRBD2 aligns across 7 bases. CDR1 is LNHDA and CDR2 is SQIVND in the germline V gene (reference sequence). With 5 bases clipped from V and 4 bases from J, the junction kept 8 bases outside the gene matches. The CDR3 totals 16 residues. CDR3 residues: CASSRGRGDGANVLTF. CDR3 nucleotides: TGTGCCAGTAGTCGGGGTCGGGGGGACGGGGCCAACGTCCTGACTTTC.

To note about this clone: A junction end diverges from the germline sequence, so it may reflect a read error. The chain employs TRBV6-4 and TRBJ1-2; D may be TRBD1 (6 bases). Germline V gene lookup returns CDR1 MRHNA and CDR2 SNTAGT. The CDR3 consists of 17 residues. CDR3 nucleotides: TGTGCCAGCAGGGACTTCTCCACCTGGGACATCTACTATGGCTACACCTTC. It encodes CASRDFSTWDIYYGYTF.